The 18 T cell receptor beta chains below all came from one sample that was sequenced in a study of Ad26.COV2.S vaccination and SARS-CoV-2 variants. Indicated treatment: around 19 received Ad26.COV2.S at low or high dose, single or two shots; about five received placebo; per-sample allocation not given. Collection of the samples took place on day 63 after the first injection of vaccine or placebo. Sequencing used immunoSEQ multiplex PCR; TCRdb keeps in-frame clones, though not all of them. Among around 420,000 clones listed, approximately 90% were seen once. This sample comprised peripheral blood, obtained in a trial of Ad26.COV2.S vaccine versus placebo. The receptors derive from a person between 18 and 59 years old who received the Ad26.COV2.S COVID-19 vaccine or a placebo.

The chain joins TRBV7-2 to TRBJ2-1, with 11 positions matching TRBD2. The CDR3 totals 16 residues. Germline V CDR1 and CDR2: SGHTA, FQGNSA. V gave up 2 bases and J gave up 4 bases; unmatched junction bases: 4. The CDR3 loop is CASSLRGLAVYNEQFF. The CDR3 region has the DNA TGTGCCAGCAGCTTACGGGGACTAGCGGTATACAATGAGCAGTTCTTC. The whole variable domain, remainder taken from reference TRBV7-2 and TRBJ2-1, is GAGVSQSPSNKVTEKGKDVELRCDPISGHTALYWYRQSLGQGLEFLIYFQGNSAPDKSGLPSDRFSAERTGGSVSTLTIQRTQQEDSAVYLCASSLRGLAVYNEQFFGPGTRLTVL.

This rearrangement joins TRBV19 to TRBJ2-5, with D maybe TRBD1 (5 bases). The CDR3 loop spans 14 amino acids. The germline V gene has CDR1 LNHDA and CDR2 SQIVND (reference sequence). V was clipped by 2 bases and J by 5 bases, with 12 bases between them. This chain's CDR3 is CASSITGPGETQYF. CDR3 bases: TGTGCCAGTAGTATAACAGGACCAGGGGAGACCCAGTACTTC.

The chain has TRBV12-3 or TRBV12-4 and TRBJ1-2; no definite D call. Trimming stripped 4 bases from V and 4 bases from J, with 10 bases between. The CDR3 totals 13 residues. Here the CDR3 DNA reads TGTGCCAGCAGTTCTACAGAGAGCTATGGCTACACCTTC. It translates to CASSSTESYGYTF.

This chain links TRBV28 with TRBJ2-3, with D possibly matching TRBD2 (5 bases). CDR3 length: 14 residues. V lost 3 bases and J lost 3, with 10 bases in between. Germline V CDR1 and CDR2: MDHEN, SYDVKM. CDR3 DNA: TGTGCCAGCAGTTTCAGTTCGGGGACAGATACGCAGTATTTT. As protein: CASSFSSGTDTQYF.

For the CDR3, the DNA is TGTGCCTGGAGTGCACCGACCCACTCAGCCCGACAGTTTTACGAGCAGTACTTC. Amino acid sequence: CAWSAPTHSARQFYEQYF. The rearrangement links TRBV30 to TRBJ2-7; D is perhaps TRBD1 (5 bases). Germline assignment: CDR1 GTSNPN and CDR2 SVGIG (reference sequence). V shed 1 base and J shed 4 bases, with 26 bases lying between them. The length of the CDR3 is 18 residues.

The rearrangement uses TRBV7-8 and TRBJ2-5; 8 nucleotides align to TRBD1. The J segment lost 4 bases and the V segment lost 4 bases, leaving 8 bases of the junction unmatched. Germline CDR1 reads SGHVS; CDR2 reads FQNEAQ. The CDR3 consists of 15 residues. The DNA of the CDR3 is TGTGCCAGCAGCTCCAGGACAGGGAAGGGAGAGACCCAGTACTTC. This gives the protein CASSSRTGKGETQYF.

This chain links TRBV7-9 with TRBJ1-3; D gene ambiguous. The germline gives CDR1 SEHNR, CDR2 FQNEAQ (reference sequence). V shed 3 bases and J shed 0 bases, with 12 bases lying between them. The CDR3 extends over 16 amino acids. In DNA, the CDR3 is TGTGCCAGCAGCTTGCAAGGAACGAGCTCTGGAAACACCATATATTTT. Amino acids: CASSLQGTSSGNTIYF. The whole variable domain, filled in from reference TRBV7-9 and TRBJ1-3, reads DTGVSQNPRHKITKRGQNVTFRCDPISEHNRLYWYRQTLGQGPEFLTYFQNEAQLEKSRLLSDRFSAERPKGSFSTLEIQRTEQGDSAMYLCASSLQGTSSGNTIYFGEGSWLTVV.

This clone has a single count. The chain employs TRBV7-3 and TRBJ2-7; 10 bases map to TRBD2. CDR1 is SGHTA, CDR2 FQGTGA, per germline. The CDR3 is 15 residues long. V lost 2 bases and J lost 4; bases outside the gene matches: 5. DNA of the CDR3: TGTGCCAGCAGCTTAGGTAGCGGGGGGCCTTACGAGCAGTACTTC. Residues: CASSLGSGGPYEQYF.

The V and J genes are TRBV7-3 and TRBJ2-1, with 7 bases that match TRBD2. The CDR3 has 19 residues. The V segment lost 1 base and the J segment 2 bases; nucleotides outside the gene matches: 14. Germline values: CDR1 SGHTA, CDR2 FQGTGA. In DNA form, the CDR3 reads TGTGCCAGCAGCTTAAAAGGCCTAGCGGAGTATAAAACCTACAATGAGCAGTTCTTC. It translates to CASSLKGLAEYKTYNEQFF.

The chain combines TRBV9 with TRBJ2-5, with TRBD1 matching 10 bases. The ends lost 4 bases at V and 4 bases at J; junction bases unmatched: 7. The germline gives CDR1 SGDLS, CDR2 YYNGEE. The CDR3 loop spans 15 amino acids. In DNA form, the CDR3 reads TGTGCCAGCAGCAGGAAAGACAGGGGGCGAGAGACCCAGTACTTC. Protein sequence: CASSRKDRGRETQYF. Variable domain in full (rest from reference TRBV9 and TRBJ2-5): DSGVTQTPKHLITATGQRVTLRCSPRSGDLSVYWYQQSLDQGLQFLIQYYNGEERAKGNILERFSAQQFPDLHSELNLSSLELGDSALYFCASSRKDRGRETQYFGPGTRLLVL.

The chain employs TRBV28 and TRBJ2-2; 7 bases match TRBD1. Germline trimming cut 9 bases from V and 7 bases from J; bases unmatched to any gene: 11. The CDR3 is made up of 14 amino acids. Germline CDR1 is MDHEN and CDR2 is SYDVKM. The CDR3 protein is CASRKGGAGGELFF. The CDR3 DNA reads TGTGCCAGTCGAAAAGGGGGCGCGGGCGGGGAGCTGTTTTTT.

CDR3 coding DNA: TGCGCCAGCAGCTTGGCGCGGACAGGTTTAGTCTACGAGCAGTACTTC. Amino acid sequence: CASSLARTGLVYEQYF. The V and J genes are TRBV5-1 and TRBJ2-7, with 7 bases identical to TRBD1. This CDR3 contains 16 residues. Germline trimming cut 0 bases from V and 3 bases from J; bases unmatched to any gene: 9. CDR1 SGHRS and CDR2 YFSETQ come from the germline V gene. Drawing the rest from reference TRBV5-1 and TRBJ2-7, the complete variable domain is KAGVTQTPRYLIKTRGQQVTLSCSPISGHRSVSWYQQTPGQGLQFLFEYFSETQRNKGNFPGRFSGRQFSNSRSEMNVSTLELGDSALYLCASSLARTGLVYEQYFGPGTRLTVT.

The chain joins TRBV27 to TRBJ2-7; D remains ambiguous. The CDR3 runs 13 residues. CDR1 is MNHEY, CDR2 SMNVEV, per germline (reference sequence). V lost 7 bases, J lost 6 bases, and 16 bases lay in between. The CDR3 loop is CASKSMSPLEQYF. Written as DNA, the CDR3 is TGTGCCAGCAAAAGTATGAGCCCACTCGAGCAGTACTTC.

This sequence joins TRBV6-5 and TRBJ2-1; TRBD2 aligns across 9 bases. The CDR3 has 15 amino acids. V dropped 0 bases and J dropped 10; count of bases not matched to a gene: 7. Germline CDR1 and CDR2: MNHEY and SVGAGI. In DNA, the CDR3 is TGTGCCAGCAGTTACTCAGGTAGCGGGGGTGAAGAGCAGTTCTTC. It specifies CASSYSGSGGEEQFF.

The chain couples TRBV7-2 to TRBJ2-5; 8 bases are a match to TRBD1. Germline CDR1 is SGHTA and CDR2 is FQGNSA. The ends lost 5 bases at V and 2 bases at J; junction bases unmatched: 7. The CDR3 extends over 15 amino acids. The CDR3 spells CASSKLTGAQETQYF. CDR3 in DNA: TGTGCCAGCAGCAAGTTGACAGGGGCTCAAGAGACCCAGTACTTC.

The genes are TRBV9 and TRBJ2-7; a weak D match, TRBD2 (5 bases). Trimming pared 0 bases from V and 3 bases from J, leaving 13 bases between. The germline V gene encodes CDR1 SGDLS and CDR2 YYNGEE. This CDR3 has 15 residues. The CDR3 loop is CASSVAEGWSYEQYF. The CDR3, as DNA: TGTGCCAGCAGCGTAGCTGAGGGTTGGAGCTACGAGCAGTACTTC.

V gene TRBV20-1 combines with J gene TRBJ1-2, with D maybe TRBD1 (5 bases). CDR3 size: 11 residues. V was trimmed by 4 bases and J by 8 bases, leaving 11 bases between them. The V gene's germline CDR1 is DFQATT and CDR2 SNEGSKA (reference sequence). Here the CDR3 reads CSATNDRGYTF. CDR3 bases: TGCAGTGCTACCAATGACAGAGGCTACACCTTC.

This chain links TRBV5-6 with TRBJ2-7, with 10 bases that match TRBD1. The CDR3 is 16 amino acids. Germline V gene lookup returns CDR1 SGHDT and CDR2 YYEEEE. V gave up 6 bases and J gave up 4 bases; unmatched junction bases: 13. The CDR3 protein is CASTIAPGQGLYEQYF. The CDR3 nucleotides are TGTGCCAGCACCATAGCCCCGGGACAGGGGCTTTACGAGCAGTACTTC.